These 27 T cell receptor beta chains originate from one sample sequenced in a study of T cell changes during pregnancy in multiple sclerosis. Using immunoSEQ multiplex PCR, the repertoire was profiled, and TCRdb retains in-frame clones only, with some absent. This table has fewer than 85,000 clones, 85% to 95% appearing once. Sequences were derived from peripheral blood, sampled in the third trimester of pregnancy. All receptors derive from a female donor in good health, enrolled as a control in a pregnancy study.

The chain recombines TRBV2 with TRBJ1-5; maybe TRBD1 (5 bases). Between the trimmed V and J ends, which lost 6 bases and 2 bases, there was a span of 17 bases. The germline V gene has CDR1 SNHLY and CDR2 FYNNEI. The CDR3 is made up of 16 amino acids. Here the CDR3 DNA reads TGTGCCAGCAGGAGACGGAGGGGCTTGGGCAATCAGCCCCAGCATTTT. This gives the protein CASRRRRGLGNQPQHF.

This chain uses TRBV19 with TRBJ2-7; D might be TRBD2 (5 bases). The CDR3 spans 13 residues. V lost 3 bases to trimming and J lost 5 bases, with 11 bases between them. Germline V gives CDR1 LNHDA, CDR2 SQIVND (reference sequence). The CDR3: CASSMRELDEQYF. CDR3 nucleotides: TGTGCCAGTAGTATGAGGGAACTGGACGAGCAGTACTTC.

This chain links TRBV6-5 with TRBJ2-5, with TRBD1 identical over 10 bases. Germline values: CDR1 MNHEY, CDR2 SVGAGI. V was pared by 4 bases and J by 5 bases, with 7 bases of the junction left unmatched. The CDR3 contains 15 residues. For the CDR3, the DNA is TGTGCCAGCAGTTTTGACAGGGGGCGCAGGGAGACCCAGTACTTC. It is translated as CASSFDRGRRETQYF.

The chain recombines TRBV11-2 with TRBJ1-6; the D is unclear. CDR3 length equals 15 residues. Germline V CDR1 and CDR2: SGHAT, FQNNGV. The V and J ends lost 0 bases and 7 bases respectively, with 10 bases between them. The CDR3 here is CASSLDQDGNSPLHF. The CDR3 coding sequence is TGTGCCAGCAGCTTAGATCAGGATGGCAATTCACCCCTCCACTTT. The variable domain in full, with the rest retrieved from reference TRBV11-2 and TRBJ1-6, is EAGVAQSPRYKIIEKRQSVAFWCNPISGHATLYWYQQILGQGPKLLIQFQNNGVVDDSQLPKDRFSAERLKGVDSTLKIQPAKLEDSAVYLCASSLDQDGNSPLHFGNGTRLTVT.

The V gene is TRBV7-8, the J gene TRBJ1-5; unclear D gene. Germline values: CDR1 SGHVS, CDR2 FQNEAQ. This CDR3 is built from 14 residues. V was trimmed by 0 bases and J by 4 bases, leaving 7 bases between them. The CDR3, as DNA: TGTGCCAGCAGCTTAGCGCTAGATAATCAGCCCCAGCATTTT. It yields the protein CASSLALDNQPQHF.

The DNA for the CDR3 is TGTGCCACCAGCAGCCGGGGGAAAGCTTTCTTT. Residues: CATSSRGKAFF. The chain joins TRBV15 to TRBJ1-1; D may be TRBD1 (5 bases). Germline V lookup: CDR1 LNHNV, CDR2 YYDKDF (reference sequence). V lost 3 bases, J lost 9 bases, and 8 bases lay in between. The CDR3 covers 11 residues.

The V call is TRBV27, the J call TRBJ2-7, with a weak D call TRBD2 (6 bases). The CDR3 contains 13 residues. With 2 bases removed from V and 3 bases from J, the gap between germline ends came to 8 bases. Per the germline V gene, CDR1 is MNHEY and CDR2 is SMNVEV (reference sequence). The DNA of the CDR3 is TGTGCCAGCAGTTTAGCGGGATTCTACGAGCAGTACTTC. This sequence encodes CASSLAGFYEQYF.

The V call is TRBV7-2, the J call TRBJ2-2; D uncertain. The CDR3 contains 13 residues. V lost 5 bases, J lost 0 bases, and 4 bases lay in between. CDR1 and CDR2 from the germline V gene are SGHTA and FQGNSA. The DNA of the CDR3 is TGTGCCAGCAGCCCCGCGAACACCGGGGAGCTGTTTTTT. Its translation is CASSPANTGELFF.

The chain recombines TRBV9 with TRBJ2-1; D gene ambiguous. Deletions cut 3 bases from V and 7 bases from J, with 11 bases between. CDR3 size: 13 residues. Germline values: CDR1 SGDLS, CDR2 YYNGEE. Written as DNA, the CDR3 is TGTGCCAGCAGCGCCCCTTCTTCGAATGAGCAGTTCTTC. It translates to CASSAPSSNEQFF.

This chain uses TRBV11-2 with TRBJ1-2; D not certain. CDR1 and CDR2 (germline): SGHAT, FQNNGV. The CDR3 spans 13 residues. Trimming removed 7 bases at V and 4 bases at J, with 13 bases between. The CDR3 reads CASNPAGGYGYTF. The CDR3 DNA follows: TGTGCCAGCAACCCTGCGGGAGGCTATGGCTACACCTTC.

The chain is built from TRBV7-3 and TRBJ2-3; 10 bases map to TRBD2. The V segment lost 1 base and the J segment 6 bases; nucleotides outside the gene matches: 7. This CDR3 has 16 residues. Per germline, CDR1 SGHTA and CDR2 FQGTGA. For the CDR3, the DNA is TGTGCCAGCAGCTTAAGCCGACTAGCGGGTGCGGATACGCAGTATTTT. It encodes CASSLSRLAGADTQYF.

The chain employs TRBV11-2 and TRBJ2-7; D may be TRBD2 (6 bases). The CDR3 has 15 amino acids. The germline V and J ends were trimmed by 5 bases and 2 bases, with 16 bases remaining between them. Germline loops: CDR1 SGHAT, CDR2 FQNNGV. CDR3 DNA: TGTGCCAGCAGCCTAATTGGGACTCCCACCTACGAGCAGTACTTC. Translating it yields CASSLIGTPTYEQYF.

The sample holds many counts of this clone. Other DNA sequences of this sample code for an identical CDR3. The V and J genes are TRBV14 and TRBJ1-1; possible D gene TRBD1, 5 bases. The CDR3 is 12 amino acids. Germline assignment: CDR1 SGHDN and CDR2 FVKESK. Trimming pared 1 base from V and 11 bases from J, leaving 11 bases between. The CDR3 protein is CASSQVQGEAFF. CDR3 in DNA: TGTGCCAGCAGCCAAGTGCAGGGCGAGGCTTTCTTT.

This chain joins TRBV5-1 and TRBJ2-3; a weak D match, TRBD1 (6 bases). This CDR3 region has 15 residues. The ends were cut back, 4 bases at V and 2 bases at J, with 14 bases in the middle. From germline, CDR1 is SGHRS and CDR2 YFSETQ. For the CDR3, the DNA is TGCGCCAGCAGCACGACAGGACCTTACACAGATACGCAGTATTTT. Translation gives CASSTTGPYTDTQYF.

CDR3 DNA sequence: TGTGCCAGCAGTCTCCCCCCATATAGCCCCACGAACACCGGGGAGCTGTTTTTT. Its protein is CASSLPPYSPTNTGELFF. The J gene is TRBJ2-2, the V gene TRBV28; the D is unclear. Germline CDR1 reads MDHEN; CDR2 reads SYDVKM. This CDR3 region has 18 residues. Trimming left V 5 bases short and J 0 bases short, with 19 bases between. Full variable domain (outside the CDR3, taken from reference TRBV28 and TRBJ2-2): DVKVTQSSRYLVKRTGEKVFLECVQDMDHENMFWYRQDPGLGLRLIYFSYDVKMKEKGDIPEGYSVSREKKERFSLILESASTNQTSMYLCASSLPPYSPTNTGELFFGEGSRLTVL.

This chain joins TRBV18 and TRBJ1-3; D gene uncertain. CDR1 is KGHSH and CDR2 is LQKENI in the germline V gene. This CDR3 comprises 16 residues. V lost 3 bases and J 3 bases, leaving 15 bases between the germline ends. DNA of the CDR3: TGTGCCAGCTCACCTCCTGAGGTGAGAAGTGGAAACACCATATATTTT. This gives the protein CASSPPEVRSGNTIYF.

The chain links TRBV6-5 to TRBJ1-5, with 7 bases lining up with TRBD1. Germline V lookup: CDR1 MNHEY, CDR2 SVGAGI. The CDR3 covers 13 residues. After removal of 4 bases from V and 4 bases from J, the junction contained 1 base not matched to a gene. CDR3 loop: CASSLGQNQPQHF. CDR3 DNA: TGTGCCAGCAGTTTGGGACAGAATCAGCCCCAGCATTTT.

For the CDR3, the DNA is TGCGCCAGCAGCACGTTTTCAGGGGATAACTATGGCTACACCTTC. Translation: CASSTFSGDNYGYTF. The chain is built from TRBV5-1 and TRBJ1-2; tentative D call: TRBD1 (6 bases). The V gene lost 4 bases and the J gene lost 1 base, with 14 bases spanning the gap. The germline CDR1 and CDR2 sequences are SGHRS and YFSETQ. The CDR3 totals 15 residues.

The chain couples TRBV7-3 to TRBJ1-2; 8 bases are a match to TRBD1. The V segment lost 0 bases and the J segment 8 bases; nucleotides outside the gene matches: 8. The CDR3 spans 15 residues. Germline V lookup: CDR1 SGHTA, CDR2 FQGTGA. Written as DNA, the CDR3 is TGTGCCAGCAGCTTAACGATTGGACAGGGAGGAGGCTACACCTTC. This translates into CASSLTIGQGGGYTF.

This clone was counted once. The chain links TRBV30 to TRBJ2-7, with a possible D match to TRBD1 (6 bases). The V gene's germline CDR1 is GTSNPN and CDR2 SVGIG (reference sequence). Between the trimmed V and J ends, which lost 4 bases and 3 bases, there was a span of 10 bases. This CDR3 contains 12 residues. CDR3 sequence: CAWTKDSYEQYF. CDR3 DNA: TGTGCCTGGACTAAGGACAGCTACGAGCAGTACTTC.

CDR3 residues: CASSLLAGSQETQYF. The CDR3 nucleotides read TGTGCCAGCAGCTTGCTAGCGGGGTCACAAGAGACCCAGTACTTC. J is TRBJ2-5 and V is TRBV5-4; 9 positions match TRBD2. Germline V gene sequence: CDR1 SGHNT, CDR2 YYREEE (reference sequence). J was trimmed by 2 bases and V by 1 base; bases with no gene match: 3. This CDR3 is 15 amino acids long.

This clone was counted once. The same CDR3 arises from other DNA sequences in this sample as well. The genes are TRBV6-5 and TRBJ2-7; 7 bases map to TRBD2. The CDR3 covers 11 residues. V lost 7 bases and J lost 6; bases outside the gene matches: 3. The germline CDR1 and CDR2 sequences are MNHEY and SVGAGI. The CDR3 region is CASTSGGEQYF. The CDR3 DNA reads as TGTGCCAGCACCTCGGGGGGCGAGCAGTACTTC.

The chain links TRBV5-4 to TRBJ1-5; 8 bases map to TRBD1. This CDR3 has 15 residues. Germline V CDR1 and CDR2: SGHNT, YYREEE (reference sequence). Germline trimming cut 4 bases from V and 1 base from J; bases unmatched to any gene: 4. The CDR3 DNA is TGTGCCAGCAGCCCCAGGGGGCAGAGCAATCAGCCCCAGCATTTT. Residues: CASSPRGQSNQPQHF.

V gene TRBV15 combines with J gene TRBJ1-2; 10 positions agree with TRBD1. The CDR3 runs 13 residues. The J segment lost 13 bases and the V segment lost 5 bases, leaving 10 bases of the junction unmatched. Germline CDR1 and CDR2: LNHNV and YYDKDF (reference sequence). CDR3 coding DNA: TGTGCCACCAGCCCCCGACAGGGGGCGAGGCTCACCTTC. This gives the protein CATSPRQGARLTF.

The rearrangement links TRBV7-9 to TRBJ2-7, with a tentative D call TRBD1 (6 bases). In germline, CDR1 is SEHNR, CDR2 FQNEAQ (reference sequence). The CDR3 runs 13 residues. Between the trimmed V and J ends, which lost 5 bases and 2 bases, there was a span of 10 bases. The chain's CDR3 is CASSPRQAYEQYF. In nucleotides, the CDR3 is TGTGCCAGCAGCCCTCGACAGGCCTACGAGCAGTACTTC.

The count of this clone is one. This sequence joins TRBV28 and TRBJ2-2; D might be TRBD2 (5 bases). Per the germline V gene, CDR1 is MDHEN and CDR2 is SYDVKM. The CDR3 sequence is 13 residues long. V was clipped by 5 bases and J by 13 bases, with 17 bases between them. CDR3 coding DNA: TGTGCCAGCAGTCGCGTGGACTTGAGAGGGCTGTTTTTT. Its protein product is CASSRVDLRGLFF.

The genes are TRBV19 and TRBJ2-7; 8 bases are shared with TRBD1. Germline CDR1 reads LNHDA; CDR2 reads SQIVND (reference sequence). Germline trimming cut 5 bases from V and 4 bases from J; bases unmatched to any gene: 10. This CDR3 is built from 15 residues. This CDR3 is CASSFDRGDGYEQYF. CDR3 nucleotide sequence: TGTGCCAGTAGTTTTGACAGGGGTGATGGGTACGAGCAGTACTTC.